This TCR beta chain was identified during a study of T cells in women clearing cervical HPV infection. Study summary: Blood came at first lesion visit for cases, post-clearance for controls. HLA type could not be excluded as a confounder.

All participants had a single incident cervical HPV16 infection, and prevalent HPV16 infections were excluded. Deletions cut 2 bases from V and 5 bases from J, with 13 bases between. CDR3 size: 13 residues. Germline loops: CDR1 GTSNPN, CDR2 SVGIG (reference sequence). On this clone: The CDR3 end lies 3 residues beyond the end of the read and is filled in from the germline J gene.

Genomic DNA, averaging roughly 1,200 ng per sample, yielded TCR beta CDR3 via immunoSEQ. The table came from immunoSEQ multiplex PCR; TCRdb's copy has only in-frame clones and leaves some out. In total, the table holds more than 45,000 clones. The specimen was blood buffy coat. This TCR was sampled from a woman aged 18-70 years with a cervical HPV16 infection that either progressed to CIN3+ or cleared (not recorded which). The chain is built from TRBV30 and TRBJ2-7, with D tentatively TRBD1 (5 bases). The CDR3 region is CAWSKRGSDEQYF. CDR3 bases read: TGTGCCTGGAGTAAAAGGGGCAGTGACGAG.